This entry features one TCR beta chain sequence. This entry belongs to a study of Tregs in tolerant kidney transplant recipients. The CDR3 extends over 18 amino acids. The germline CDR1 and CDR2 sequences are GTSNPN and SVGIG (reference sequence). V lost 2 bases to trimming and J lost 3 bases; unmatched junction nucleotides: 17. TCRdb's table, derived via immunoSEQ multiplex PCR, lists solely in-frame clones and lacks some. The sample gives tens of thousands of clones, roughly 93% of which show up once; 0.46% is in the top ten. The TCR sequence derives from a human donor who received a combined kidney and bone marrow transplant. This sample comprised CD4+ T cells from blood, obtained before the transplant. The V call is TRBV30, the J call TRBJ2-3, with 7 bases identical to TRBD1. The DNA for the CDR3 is TGTGCCTGGAGTCCCGGGAACGGGATAGGGGGCCTTACAGATACGCAGTATTTT. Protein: CAWSPGNGIGGLTDTQYF. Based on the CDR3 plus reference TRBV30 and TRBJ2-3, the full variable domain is SQTIHQWPATLVQPVGSPLSLECTVEGTSNPNLYWYRQAAGRGLQLLFYSVGIGQISSEVPQNLSASRPQDRQFILSSKKLLLSDSGFYLCAWSPGNGIGGLTDTQYFGPGTRLTVL.